This TCR beta chain comes out of a study of blood T cell repertoires in COVID-19. Study at large: The origin of the acute and convalescent COVID-19 samples was the United States, Italy and Spain. PBMCs, B-cell-depleted T cells, or T cells provided the cDNA or gDNA that made up the material.

Authors' analysis steps: Counts of nucleated cells, estimated from reference gene primer amplification, were obtained. The data were produced by immunoSEQ multiplex PCR, yet TCRdb's version contains in-frame clones alone and is incomplete. That table gives V, J and clone size, and the DNA gave D and trimming. The table includes roughly 150,000 clones, about four fifths detected once. This clone has a single count. The sequence came from a man in his 70s with active or convalescent COVID-19. The sequencing sample was made of peripheral blood.

CDR3 bases: TGCGCCAGCAGGAGGGAGGCCGAAGGGAACACTGAAGCTTTCTTT. Protein product: CASRREAEGNTEAFF. V usage is TRBV5-1 and J usage is TRBJ1-1, with D uncertain. Trimming took off 5 bases at V and 1 base at J, with 15 bases between the two ends. The CDR3 has 15 amino acids. Germline V gene sequence: CDR1 SGHRS, CDR2 YFSETQ.